This TCR beta chain was identified during a study of shared clonotypes between healthy human individuals. With respect to this clone: Its cognate antigen is unknown.

Study outcomes and limitations: Only blood was sampled, and tissue TCR repertoires likely differ from blood ones.

The unsorted samples had 80 million to 95 million PBMCs used for genomic DNA. CDR3 size: 14 residues. The germline CDR1 and CDR2 sequences are MGHDK and SYGVNS. V dropped 5 bases and J dropped 4; count of bases not matched to a gene: 7. The study ran the assay at deep level. Assay used: immunoSEQ multiplex PCR; TCRdb lists only in-frame clones, some missing. This table has about 470,000 clones, around 79% appearing once. The clonotype was recovered from a middle-aged woman in good health. Some clones in this sample may be carry-over from other donors' samples. The V gene is TRBV25-1, the J gene TRBJ1-2; 7 bases are a match to TRBD1. Material for sequencing was PBMCs. Written as DNA, the CDR3 is TGTGCCAGCAGTCCCGGGACAGCAGTCTATGGCTACACCTTC. Translating gives CASSPGTAVYGYTF.